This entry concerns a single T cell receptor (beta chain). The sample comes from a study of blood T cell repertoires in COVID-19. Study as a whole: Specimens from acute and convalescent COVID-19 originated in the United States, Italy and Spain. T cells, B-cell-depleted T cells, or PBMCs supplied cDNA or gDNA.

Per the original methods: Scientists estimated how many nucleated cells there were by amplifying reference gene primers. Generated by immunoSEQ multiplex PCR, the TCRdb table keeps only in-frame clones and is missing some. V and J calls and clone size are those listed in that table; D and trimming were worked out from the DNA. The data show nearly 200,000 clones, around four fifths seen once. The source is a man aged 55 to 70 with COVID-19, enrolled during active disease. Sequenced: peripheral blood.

The CDR3 region has the DNA TGTGCCAGCAGTGAATGGCGGGCAGGACCCAATGTAGAGACCCAGTACTTC. Protein sequence: CASSEWRAGPNVETQYF. The chain employs TRBV25-1 and TRBJ2-5; D possibly corresponds to TRBD2 (5 bases). This CDR3 has 17 residues. The V gene lost 1 base and the J gene lost 4 bases, with 19 bases spanning the gap. Per the germline V gene, CDR1 is MGHDK and CDR2 is SYGVNS.